The entry below describes one TCR beta chain. Using the 5' RACE reads, TCRdb records one entry per CDR3 protein without DNA. The sample's table shows roughly 180,000 distinct CDR3 sequences. The CDR3 spans 14 residues. The germline gives CDR1 SGHRS, CDR2 YFSETQ. These data are taken from a study of T cells expressing NK-cell markers. The clonotype comes from a woman aged 18 to 75 in good health. Sequenced material: blood T cells: a sorted CD56 or NKG2C T cell subset, CD4+ or CD8+ T cells, or bulk PBMC T cells (not recorded which). The chain has TRBV5-1 and TRBJ2-5; TCRdb picks TRBD1, but there is no DNA to check that call. CDR3 region: CASSLGAAIETQYF.